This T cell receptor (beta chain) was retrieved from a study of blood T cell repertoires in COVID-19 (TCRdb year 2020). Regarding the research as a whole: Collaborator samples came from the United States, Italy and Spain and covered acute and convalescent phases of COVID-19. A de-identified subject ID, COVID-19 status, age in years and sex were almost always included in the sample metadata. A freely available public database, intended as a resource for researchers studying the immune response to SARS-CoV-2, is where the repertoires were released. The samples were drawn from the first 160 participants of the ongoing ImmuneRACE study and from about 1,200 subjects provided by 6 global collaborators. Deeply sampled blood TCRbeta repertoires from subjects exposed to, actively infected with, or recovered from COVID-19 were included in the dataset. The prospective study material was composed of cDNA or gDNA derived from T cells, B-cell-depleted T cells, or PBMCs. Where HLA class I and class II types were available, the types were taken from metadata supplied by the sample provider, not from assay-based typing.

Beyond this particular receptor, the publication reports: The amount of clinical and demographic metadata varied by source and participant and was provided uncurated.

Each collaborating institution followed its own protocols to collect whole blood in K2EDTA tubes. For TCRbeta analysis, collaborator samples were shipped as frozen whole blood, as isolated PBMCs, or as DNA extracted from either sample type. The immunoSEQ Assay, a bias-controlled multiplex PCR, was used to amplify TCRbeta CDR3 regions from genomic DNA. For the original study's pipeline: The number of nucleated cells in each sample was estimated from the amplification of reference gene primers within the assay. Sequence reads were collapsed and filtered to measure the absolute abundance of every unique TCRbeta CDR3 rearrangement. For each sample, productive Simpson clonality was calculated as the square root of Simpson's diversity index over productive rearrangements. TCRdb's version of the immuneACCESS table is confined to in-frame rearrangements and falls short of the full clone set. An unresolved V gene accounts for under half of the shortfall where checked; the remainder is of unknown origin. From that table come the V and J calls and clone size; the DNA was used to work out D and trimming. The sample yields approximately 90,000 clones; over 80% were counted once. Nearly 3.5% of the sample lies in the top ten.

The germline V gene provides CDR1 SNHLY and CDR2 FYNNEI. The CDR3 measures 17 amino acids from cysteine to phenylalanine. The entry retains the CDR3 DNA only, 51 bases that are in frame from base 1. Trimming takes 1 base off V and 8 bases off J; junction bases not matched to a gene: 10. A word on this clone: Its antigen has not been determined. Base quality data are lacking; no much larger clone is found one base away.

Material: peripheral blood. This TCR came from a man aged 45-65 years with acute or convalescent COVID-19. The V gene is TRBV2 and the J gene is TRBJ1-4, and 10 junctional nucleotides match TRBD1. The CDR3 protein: CASSEGGQGFVREKLFF. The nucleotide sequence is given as TGTGCCAGCAGTGAAGGGGGACAGGGGTTTGTAAGAGAAAAACTGTTTTTT.